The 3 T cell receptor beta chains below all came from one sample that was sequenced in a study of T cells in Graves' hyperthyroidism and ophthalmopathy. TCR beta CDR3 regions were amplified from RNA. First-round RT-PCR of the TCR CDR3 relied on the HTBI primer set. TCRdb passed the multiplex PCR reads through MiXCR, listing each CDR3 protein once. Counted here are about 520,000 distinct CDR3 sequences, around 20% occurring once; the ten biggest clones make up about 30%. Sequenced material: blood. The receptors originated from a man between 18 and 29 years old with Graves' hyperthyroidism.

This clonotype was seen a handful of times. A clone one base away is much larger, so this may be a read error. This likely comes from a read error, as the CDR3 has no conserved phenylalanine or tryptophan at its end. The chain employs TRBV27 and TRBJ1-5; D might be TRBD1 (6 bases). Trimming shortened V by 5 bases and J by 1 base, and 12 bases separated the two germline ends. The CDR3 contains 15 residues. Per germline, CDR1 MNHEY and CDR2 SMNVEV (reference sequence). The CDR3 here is CASSTQGRSNQPQHS. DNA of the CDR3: TGTGCCAGCAGTACCCAGGGGAGAAGCAATCAGCCCCAGCATTCT.

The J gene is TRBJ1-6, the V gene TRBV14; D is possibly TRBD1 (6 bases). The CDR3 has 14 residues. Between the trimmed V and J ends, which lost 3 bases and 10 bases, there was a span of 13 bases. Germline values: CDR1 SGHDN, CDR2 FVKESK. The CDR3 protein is CASSHPGQPSPLHF. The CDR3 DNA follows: TGTGCCAGCAGCCACCCGGGACAACCCTCACCCCTCCACTTT.

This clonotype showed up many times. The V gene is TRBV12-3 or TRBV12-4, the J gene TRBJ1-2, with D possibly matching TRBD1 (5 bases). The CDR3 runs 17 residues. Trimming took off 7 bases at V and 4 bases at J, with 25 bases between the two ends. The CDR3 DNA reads TGTGCCAGCACCTTCCTTGGGCCGGGGGGTGTTACCTATGGCTACACCTTC. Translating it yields CASTFLGPGGVTYGYTF.